The clone carrying this TCR beta chain has only a few counts. Its specificity is unknown. The sample comes from a study of T cells after yellow fever vaccination. Study-level findings and limits: Re-detected after boosting: most primary clones, more than 95% of CD4 and roughly 88% of CD8.

Per the germline V gene, CDR1 is WSHSY and CDR2 is SAAADI. The CDR3 has 13 residues. J lost 6 bases, V lost 6 bases, and 3 bases had no gene match. TCRdb analysed the 5' RACE reads with MiXCR anew, one entry per CDR3 protein. This sample carries about 550,000 distinct CDR3 sequences, less than 20% of them seen once, and the ten largest clones take over 11%. The chain couples TRBV10-2 to TRBJ2-2; 8 nucleotides agree with TRBD2. The sample in question was PBMCs, obtained 15 days after the yellow fever booster vaccination. The source of this sequence is a man aged 25 to 45 who received the YFV17D yellow fever vaccine. The CDR3 bases are TGCGCCAGCAGAACAGCGGGAGCCGGGGAGCTGTTTTTT. Protein: CASRTAGAGELFF.